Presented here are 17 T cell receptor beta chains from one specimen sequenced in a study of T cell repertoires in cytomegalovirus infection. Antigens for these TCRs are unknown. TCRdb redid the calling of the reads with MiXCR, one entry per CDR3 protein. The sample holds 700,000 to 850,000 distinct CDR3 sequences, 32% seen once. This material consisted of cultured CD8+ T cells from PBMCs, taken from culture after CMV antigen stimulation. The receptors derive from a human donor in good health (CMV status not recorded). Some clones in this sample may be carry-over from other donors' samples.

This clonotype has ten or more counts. The CDR3 DNA follows: TGTGCCAGCAGTTACTCGGACGAGCAGTACGTC. This codes for CASSYSDEQYV. The V and J genes are TRBV6-6 and TRBJ2-7, with D hard to call. The germline gives CDR1 MNHNY, CDR2 SVGAGI (reference sequence). This CDR3 contains 11 residues. Trimming cost V 0 bases and J 5 bases, with 2 bases left between them.

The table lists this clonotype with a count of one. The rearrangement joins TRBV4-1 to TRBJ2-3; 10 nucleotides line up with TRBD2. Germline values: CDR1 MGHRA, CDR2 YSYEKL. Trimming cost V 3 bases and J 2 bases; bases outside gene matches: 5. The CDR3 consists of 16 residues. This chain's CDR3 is CASSQKSGGATDTQYF. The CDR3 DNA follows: TGCGCCAGCAGCCAGAAGAGCGGGGGGGCCACAGATACGCAGTATTTT.

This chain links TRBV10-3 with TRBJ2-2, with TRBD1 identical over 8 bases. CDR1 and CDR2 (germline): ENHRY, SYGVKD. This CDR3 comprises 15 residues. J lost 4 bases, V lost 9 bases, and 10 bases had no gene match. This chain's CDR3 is CAIRIKTGVTGELFF. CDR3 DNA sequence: TGTGCCATTAGAATTAAGACAGGGGTCACCGGGGAGCTGTTTTTT.

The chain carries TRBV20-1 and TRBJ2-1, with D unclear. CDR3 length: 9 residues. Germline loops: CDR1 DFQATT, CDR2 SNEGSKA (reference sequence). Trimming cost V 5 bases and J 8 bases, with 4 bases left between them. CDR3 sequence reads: CSAGYEQFF. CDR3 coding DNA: TGCAGTGCTGGATATGAGCAGTTCTTC.

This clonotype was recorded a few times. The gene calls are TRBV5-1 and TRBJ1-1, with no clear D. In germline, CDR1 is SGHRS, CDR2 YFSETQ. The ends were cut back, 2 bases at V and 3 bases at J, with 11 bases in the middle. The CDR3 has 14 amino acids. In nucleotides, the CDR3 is TGCGCCAGCAGCTTCACAGTTGGGGACACTGAAGCTTTCTTT. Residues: CASSFTVGDTEAFF.

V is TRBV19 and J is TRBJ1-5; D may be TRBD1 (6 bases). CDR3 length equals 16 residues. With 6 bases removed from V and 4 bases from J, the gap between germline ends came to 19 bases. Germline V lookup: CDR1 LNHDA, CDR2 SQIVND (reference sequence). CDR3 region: CASSNEDSRLNQPQHF. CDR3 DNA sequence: TGTGCCAGTAGCAACGAGGACAGCCGACTTAATCAGCCCCAGCATTTT.

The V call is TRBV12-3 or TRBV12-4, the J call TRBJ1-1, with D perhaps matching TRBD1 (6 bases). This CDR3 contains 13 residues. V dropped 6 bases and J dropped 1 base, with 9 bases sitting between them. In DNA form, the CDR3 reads TGTGCCAGCAGGTTGGGGGCGAACACTGAAGCTTTCTTT. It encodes CASRLGANTEAFF.

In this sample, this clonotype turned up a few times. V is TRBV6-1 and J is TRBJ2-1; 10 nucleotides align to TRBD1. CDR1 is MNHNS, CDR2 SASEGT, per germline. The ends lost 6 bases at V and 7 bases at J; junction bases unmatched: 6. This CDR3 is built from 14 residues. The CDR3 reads CASSGTGVWNEQFF. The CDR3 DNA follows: TGTGCCAGCAGCGGGACAGGGGTGTGGAATGAGCAGTTCTTC.

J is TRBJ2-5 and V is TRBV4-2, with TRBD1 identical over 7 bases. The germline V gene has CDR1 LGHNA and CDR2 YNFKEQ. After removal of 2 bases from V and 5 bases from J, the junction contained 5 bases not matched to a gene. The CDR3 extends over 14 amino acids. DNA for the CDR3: TGTGCCAGCAGCCAACCCGACAGGGTCGAGACCCAGTACTTC. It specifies CASSQPDRVETQYF.

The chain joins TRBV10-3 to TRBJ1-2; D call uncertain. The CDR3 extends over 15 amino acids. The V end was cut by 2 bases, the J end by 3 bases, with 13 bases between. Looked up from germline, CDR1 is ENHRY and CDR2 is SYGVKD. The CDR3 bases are TGTGCCATCAGTGAGGAAGAGGGAGTGGACTATGGCTACACCTTC. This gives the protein CAISEEEGVDYGYTF.

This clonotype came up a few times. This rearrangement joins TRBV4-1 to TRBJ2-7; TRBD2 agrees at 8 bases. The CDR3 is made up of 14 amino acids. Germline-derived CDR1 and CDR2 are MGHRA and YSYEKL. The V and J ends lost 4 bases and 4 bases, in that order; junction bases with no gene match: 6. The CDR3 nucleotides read TGCGCCAGCAGCCTTGTAGCGGGGAAATACGAGCAGTACGTC. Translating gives CASSLVAGKYEQYV.

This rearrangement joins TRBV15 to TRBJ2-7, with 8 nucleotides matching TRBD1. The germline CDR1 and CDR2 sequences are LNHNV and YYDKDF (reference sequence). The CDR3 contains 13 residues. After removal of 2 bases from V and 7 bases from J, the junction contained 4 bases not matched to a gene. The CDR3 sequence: CATSRRDRLEQYF. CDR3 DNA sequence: TGTGCCACCAGCAGACGGGACAGGCTGGAGCAGTACTTC.

The CDR3, as DNA: TGCAGCGTTGAATCTGGTGGTCGGAACACTGAAGCTTTCTTT. It translates to CSVESGGRNTEAFF. This chain uses TRBV29-1 with TRBJ1-1; D unresolved. Trimming took 2 bases from V and 1 from J, leaving 11 bases between them. CDR1 is SQVTM and CDR2 is ANQGSEA in the germline V gene. CDR3 length: 14 amino acids.

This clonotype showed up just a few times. The CDR3 loop is CASSLRLRDTQYF. The CDR3 DNA reads as TGTGCCAGCAGTCTAAGGCTCCGAGATACGCAGTATTTT. V usage is TRBV12-3 or TRBV12-4 and J usage is TRBJ2-3; D is undetermined. The CDR3 consists of 13 residues. V was pared by 5 bases and J by 5 bases, with 11 bases between.

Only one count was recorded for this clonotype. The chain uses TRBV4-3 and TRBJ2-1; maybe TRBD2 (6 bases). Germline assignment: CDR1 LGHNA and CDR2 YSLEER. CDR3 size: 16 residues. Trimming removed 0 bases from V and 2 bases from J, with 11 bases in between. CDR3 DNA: TGCGCCAGCAGCCAAGATGGAGCGGGCACCTACAATGAGCAGTTCTTC. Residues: CASSQDGAGTYNEQFF.

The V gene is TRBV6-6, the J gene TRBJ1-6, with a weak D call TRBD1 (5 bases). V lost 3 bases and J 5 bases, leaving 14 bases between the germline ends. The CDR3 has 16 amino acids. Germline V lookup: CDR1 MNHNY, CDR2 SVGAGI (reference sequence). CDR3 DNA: TGTGCCAGCAGTTATTTCAGGGCTGGCGATAATTCACCCCTCCACTTT. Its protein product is CASSYFRAGDNSPLHF.

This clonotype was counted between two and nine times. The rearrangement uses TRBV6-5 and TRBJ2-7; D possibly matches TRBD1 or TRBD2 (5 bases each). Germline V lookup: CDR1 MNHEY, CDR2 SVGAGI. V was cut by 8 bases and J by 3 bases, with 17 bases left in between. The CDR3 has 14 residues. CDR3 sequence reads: CASRPRDLDYEQYV. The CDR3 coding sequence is TGTGCCAGCCGCCCCCGGGACCTAGACTACGAGCAGTACGTC.